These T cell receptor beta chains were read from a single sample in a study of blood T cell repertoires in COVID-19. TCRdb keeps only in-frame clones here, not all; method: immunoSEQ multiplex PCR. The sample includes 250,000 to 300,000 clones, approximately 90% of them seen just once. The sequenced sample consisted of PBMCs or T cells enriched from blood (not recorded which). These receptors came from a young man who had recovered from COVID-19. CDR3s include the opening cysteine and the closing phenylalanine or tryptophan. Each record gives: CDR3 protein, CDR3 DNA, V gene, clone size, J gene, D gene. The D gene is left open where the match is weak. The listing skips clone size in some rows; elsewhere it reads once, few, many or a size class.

CDR3: CASSFGSGSGEQYF
DNA: TGTGCCAGCAGCTTTGGTAGCGGGAGTGGTGAGCAGTACTTC
V: TRBV7-8
size: few
J: TRBJ2-7
D: TRBD2

CDR3: CAWSGQVLEAFF
DNA: TGTGCCTGGAGCGGACAGGTCCTTGAAGCTTTCTTT
V: TRBV30
size: -
J: TRBJ1-1
D: TRBD1

CDR3: CASSQQTGAPANSPLHF
DNA: TGCGCCAGCAGCCAACAAACAGGGGCCCCGGCCAATTCACCCCTCCACTTT
V: TRBV4-1
size: -
J: TRBJ1-6
D: TRBD1

CDR3: CAISGSGQKQASGANVLTF
DNA: TGTGCCATCAGTGGATCGGGACAGAAACAAGCCTCTGGGGCCAACGTCCTGACTTTC
V: TRBV10-3
size: -
J: TRBJ2-6
D: TRBD1

CDR3: CASSLGASTDTQYF
DNA: TGTGCCAGCAGTTTAGGGGCCAGCACAGATACGCAGTATTTT
V: TRBV27
size: -
J: TRBJ2-3
D: -

CDR3: CASSLEVREANEQFF
DNA: TGTGCCAGCAGCTTAGAAGTGCGGGAGGCCAATGAGCAGTTCTTC
V: TRBV7-2
size: -
J: TRBJ2-1
D: TRBD2

CDR3: CSVVQSLYNEQFF
DNA: TGCAGCGTTGTCCAGTCTCTCTACAATGAGCAGTTCTTC
V: TRBV29-1
size: -
J: TRBJ2-1
D: -

CDR3: CASSLQGAWDSPLHF
DNA: TGTGCCAGCAGTTTGCAGGGGGCTTGGGATTCACCCCTCCACTTT
V: TRBV27
size: -
J: TRBJ1-6
D: TRBD1

CDR3: CASSQEGGLGTQYF
DNA: TGTGCCAGCAGCCAAGAGGGGGGGCTGGGGACCCAGTACTTC
V: TRBV3-1/TRBV3-2
size: -
J: TRBJ2-5
D: -

CDR3: CAWSQAFSYNEQFF
DNA: TGTGCCTGGAGCCAAGCGTTCTCCTACAATGAGCAGTTCTTC
V: TRBV30
size: -
J: TRBJ2-1
D: -

CDR3: CASSETNGQGFGYGYTF
DNA: TGTGCCAGCAGTGAAACTAATGGACAGGGGTTCGGGTATGGCTACACCTTC
V: TRBV2
size: -
J: TRBJ1-2
D: TRBD1

CDR3: CASSLGLAQTDTQYF
DNA: TGTGCCAGCAGCCTAGGACTAGCGCAGACAGATACGCAGTATTTT
V: TRBV3-1/TRBV3-2
size: -
J: TRBJ2-3
D: TRBD2

CDR3: CASSLGGTANTGELFF
DNA: TGCGCCAGCAGCTTGGGCGGGACAGCGAACACCGGGGAGCTGTTTTTT
V: TRBV5-1
size: -
J: TRBJ2-2
D: -

CDR3: CAISESQKNQPQHF
DNA: TGTGCCATCAGTGAGTCACAGAAGAATCAGCCCCAGCATTTT
V: TRBV10-3
size: -
J: TRBJ1-5
D: -

CDR3: CASSLDGGGAYEQYF
DNA: TGCGCCAGCAGCTTGGATGGCGGGGGGGCCTACGAGCAGTACTTC
V: TRBV5-1
size: once
J: TRBJ2-7
D: TRBD2

CDR3: CASSAGPATEAFF
DNA: TGTGCCAGCAGTGCAGGGCCCGCGACTGAAGCTTTCTTT
V: TRBV2
size: -
J: TRBJ1-1
D: -

CDR3: CASQTLAGGSDTQYF
DNA: TGTGCCAGCCAGACACTAGCGGGGGGTTCAGATACGCAGTATTTT
V: TRBV10-3
size: -
J: TRBJ2-3
D: TRBD2

CDR3: CASSLNGASSGNTIYF
DNA: TGTGCCAGCAGCTTGAATGGGGCAAGCTCTGGAAACACCATATATTTT
V: TRBV5-8
size: -
J: TRBJ1-3
D: -

CDR3: CASSPLGSYNEQFF
DNA: TGTGCCAGCAGCCCACTTGGTTCCTACAATGAGCAGTTCTTC
V: TRBV6-5
size: -
J: TRBJ2-1
D: -

CDR3: CASSEEPRETQYF
DNA: TGTGCCAGCAGTGAGGAACCGAGGGAGACCCAGTACTTC
V: TRBV2
size: -
J: TRBJ2-5
D: -

CDR3: CASSGGGGAETQYF
DNA: TGTGCCAGCAGCGGAGGCGGGGGGGCGGAGACCCAGTACTTC
V: TRBV3-1/TRBV3-2
size: -
J: TRBJ2-5
D: TRBD2

CDR3: CASTRGYGYTF
DNA: TGTGCCAGCACCCGGGGGTATGGCTACACCTTC
V: TRBV6-5
size: -
J: TRBJ1-2
D: -

CDR3: CASSLQGSYEQYF
DNA: TGTGCCAGCAGCTTGCAGGGGTCCTACGAGCAGTACTTC
V: TRBV5-8
size: -
J: TRBJ2-7
D: -

CDR3: CASGSGRGGETQYF
DNA: TGTGCTAGTGGTTCGGGTAGGGGAGGAGAGACCCAGTACTTC
V: TRBV12-5
size: -
J: TRBJ2-5
D: -

CDR3: CASSHRVGIQYF
DNA: TGTGCCAGCAGCCACAGGGTAGGCATTCAGTACTTC
V: TRBV3-1/TRBV3-2
size: -
J: TRBJ2-4
D: -

CDR3: CATSDMQGIQGYTF
DNA: TGTGCCACCAGTGATATGCAGGGAATTCAGGGCTACACCTTC
V: TRBV24-1
size: -
J: TRBJ1-2
D: -

CDR3: CASSPVPGWVYEQYF
DNA: TGTGCCAGCTCACCAGTCCCGGGATGGGTCTACGAGCAGTACTTC
V: TRBV18
size: -
J: TRBJ2-7
D: -

CDR3: CASETGGVRTEAFF
DNA: TGCGCCAGCGAAACAGGGGGCGTAAGAACTGAAGCTTTCTTT
V: TRBV5-1
size: few
J: TRBJ1-1
D: TRBD1

CDR3: CASSSAVTGTPSNYGYTF
DNA: TGTGCCAGCAGTTCCGCCGTTACCGGGACACCGTCTAACTATGGCTACACCTTC
V: TRBV28
size: -
J: TRBJ1-2
D: -

CDR3: CASSHQGAYGYTF
DNA: TGTGCCAGCAGCCATCAAGGAGCATATGGCTACACCTTC
V: TRBV3-1/TRBV3-2
size: -
J: TRBJ1-2
D: -

CDR3: CASAQINQPQHF
DNA: TGTGCCAGTGCCCAGATAAATCAGCCCCAGCATTTT
V: TRBV19
size: few
J: TRBJ1-5
D: -

CDR3: CASSRLAGVYNEQFF
DNA: TGCGCCAGCAGCCGACTAGCGGGGGTCTACAATGAGCAGTTCTTC
V: TRBV5-1
size: -
J: TRBJ2-1
D: TRBD2

CDR3: CASSLEAGGGYEQYF
DNA: TGTGCCAGCTCTTTGGAGGCCGGAGGAGGGTACGAGCAGTACTTC
V: TRBV18
size: -
J: TRBJ2-7
D: -

CDR3: CASSDGTVRSPLHF
DNA: TGCGCCAGCAGTGACGGGACTGTTAGGTCACCCCTCCACTTT
V: TRBV5-1
size: -
J: TRBJ1-6
D: -

CDR3: CASSYGQGLNGYTF
DNA: TGTGCCAGCAGTTATGGACAGGGCTTAAATGGCTACACCTTC
V: TRBV6-5
size: -
J: TRBJ1-2
D: TRBD1

CDR3: CASRETRDRVTGELFF
DNA: TGTGCCAGCAGAGAGACCCGGGACAGGGTAACCGGGGAGCTGTTTTTT
V: TRBV28
size: -
J: TRBJ2-2
D: TRBD1

CDR3: CASSYDRVNGYTF
DNA: TGTGCCAGTAGCTATGACAGGGTTAATGGCTACACCTTC
V: TRBV19
size: once
J: TRBJ1-2
D: TRBD1

CDR3: CASSFNSGQMNTEAFF
DNA: TGTGCCAGCAGCTTCAATTCCGGACAGATGAACACTGAAGCTTTCTTT
V: TRBV11-1
size: -
J: TRBJ1-1
D: -

CDR3: CASSPRTSGRSDEQFF
DNA: TGTGCCAGCAGCCCTAGGACTAGCGGGAGGAGCGATGAGCAGTTCTTC
V: TRBV7-8
size: once
J: TRBJ2-1
D: TRBD2

CDR3: CASSLPRVAGETGELFF
DNA: TGCGCCAGCAGCTTGCCCCGGGTAGCGGGGGAAACCGGGGAGCTGTTTTTT
V: TRBV5-1
size: -
J: TRBJ2-2
D: TRBD2

CDR3: CASSLDGSQPQHF
DNA: TGTGCCAGCAGTTTAGACGGGAGTCAGCCCCAGCATTTT
V: TRBV12-3/TRBV12-4
size: once
J: TRBJ1-5
D: -

CDR3: CASSYPGQGSEGTQYF
DNA: TGTGCCAGCAGTTACCCGGGACAGGGGAGTGAAGGGACCCAGTACTTC
V: TRBV6-5
size: -
J: TRBJ2-5
D: TRBD1

CDR3: CASSESGLSEQYF
DNA: TGCGCCAGCAGTGAGTCGGGACTGAGCGAGCAGTACTTC
V: TRBV10-1
size: -
J: TRBJ2-7
D: -

CDR3: CASSPSHYGYTF
DNA: TGTGCCAGCAGCCCCTCTCACTATGGCTACACCTTC
V: TRBV6-2/TRBV6-3
size: -
J: TRBJ1-2
D: -

CDR3: CASSLSRSLQGDEEKLFF
DNA: TGTGCCAGCAGTTTATCCCGCAGCCTACAGGGTGACGAGGAAAAACTGTTTTTT
V: TRBV28
size: -
J: TRBJ1-4
D: -

CDR3: CASSDGTGNQPQHF
DNA: TGTGCCAGCAGTGATGGAACGGGGAATCAGCCCCAGCATTTT
V: TRBV6-1
size: once
J: TRBJ1-5
D: -

CDR3: CASGGRLGTGELFF
DNA: TGTGCCAGTGGCGGGCGTCTGGGGACCGGGGAGCTGTTTTTT
V: TRBV19
size: -
J: TRBJ2-2
D: -

CDR3: CASSKVHRDSYNSPLHF
DNA: TGTGCCAGCAGCAAAGTTCACCGGGACAGTTATAATTCACCCCTCCACTTT
V: TRBV21-1
size: -
J: TRBJ1-6
D: -

CDR3: CASSQGTANTGELFF
DNA: TGTGCCAGCAGCCAGGGGACTGCGAACACCGGGGAGCTGTTTTTT
V: TRBV3-1/TRBV3-2
size: -
J: TRBJ2-2
D: -

CDR3: CASSYDRGSTDTQYF
DNA: TGTGCCAGCAGTTACGACAGGGGTAGCACAGATACGCAGTATTTT
V: TRBV6-2/TRBV6-3
size: large
J: TRBJ2-3
D: TRBD1